The entry below gives a single TCR beta chain sequence along with its context. Its antigen is still unknown. Within one base of it there is no much larger clone, and no base qualities were kept. For CDR1 and CDR2, the germline V gene (reference sequence) lists LGHDT and YNNKEL. The cysteine opens and the phenylalanine closes a CDR3 of 17 amino acids. Only CDR3 DNA is held: 51 bases, read in frame from base 1. Trimming at the junction amounts to 3 bases on V and 0 bases on J, and the germline ends lie 15 bases apart. Collaborating institutions collected whole blood in K2EDTA tubes following their own protocols. For TCRbeta analysis, collaborators shipped samples in one of three forms: frozen whole blood, isolated PBMCs, or DNA extracted from either of those sample types. This sample is part of a study of blood T cell repertoires in COVID-19 (dated by TCRdb to about 2020). A note on the overall study: The collaborator samples originated in the United States, Italy and Spain and spanned the acute and convalescent phases of COVID-19. Samples were obtained from the ongoing ImmuneRACE study (first 160 participants) and from some 1,200 subjects provided by 6 global collaborators. Deeply sampled blood TCRbeta repertoires from subjects exposed to, actively infected with, or recovered from COVID-19 were included in the dataset. The material from the prospective study consisted of cDNA or gDNA derived from T cells, B-cell-depleted T cells, or PBMCs. The repertoires were released in a freely available public database intended as a resource for research on the immune response to SARS-CoV-2. Nearly every sample came with metadata listing a de-identified subject ID, COVID-19 status, age in years and sex. Where available, HLA class I and class II types were taken from metadata supplied by the sample provider and were not determined by assay-based typing. The investigation overall reported the following: Clinical and demographic metadata were provided uncurated, with the amount varying by source and participant.

TCRbeta CDR3 regions were amplified from genomic DNA using the immunoSEQ Assay, a bias-controlled multiplex PCR. Under the source paper's analysis protocol: Nucleated cell counts per sample were estimated from amplification of reference gene primers within the assay. To quantify the absolute abundance of each unique TCRbeta CDR3 rearrangement, sequence reads were collapsed and filtered. For each sample, productive Simpson clonality was calculated by taking the square root of Simpson's diversity index across productive rearrangements. In TCRdb, the immuneACCESS table is reduced to in-frame sequences with V and J assigned. These tables do not hold every clone; where another copy was compared, an unresolved V gene accounts for under half, and the others remain unexplained. V and J calls and clone size come straight from that table; D and trimming were deduced from the DNA. The sample table holds approximately 210,000 clones, of which roughly 86% were seen once. Jointly, the top ten make up roughly 12% of the sample.

The rearranged chain carries TRBV3-1 (or the pseudogene TRBV3-2) and TRBJ1-3; TRBD1 is perhaps the D gene, given 6 matching bases. The specimen was peripheral blood. This TCR came from a woman between 35 and 50 years old with acute or convalescent COVID-19. The CDR3 region has the sequence CASSHYPRGISGNTIYF. The DNA reads as follows: TGTGCCAGCAGCCACTATCCCAGGGGAATCTCTGGAAACACCATATATTTT.